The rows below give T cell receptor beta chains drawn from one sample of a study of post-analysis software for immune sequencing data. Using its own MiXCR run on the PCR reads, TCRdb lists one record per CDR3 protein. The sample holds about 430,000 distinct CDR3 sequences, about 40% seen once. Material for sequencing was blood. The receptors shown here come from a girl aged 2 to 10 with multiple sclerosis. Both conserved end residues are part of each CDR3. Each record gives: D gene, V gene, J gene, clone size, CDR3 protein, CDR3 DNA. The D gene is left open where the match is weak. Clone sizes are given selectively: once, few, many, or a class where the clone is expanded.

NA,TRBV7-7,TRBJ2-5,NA,CASSLAHGQIETQYF,TGTGCTAGCAGCTTAGCCCACGGACAGATTGAGACCCAGTACTTC
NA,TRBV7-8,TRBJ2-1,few,CASSSYRVTSTYNEQFF,TGTGCCAGCAGCTCGTATAGGGTTACAAGCACCTACAATGAGCAGTTCTTC
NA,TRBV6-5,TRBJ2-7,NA,CASSRSNRVRYEQYF,TGTGCCAGCAGTCGAAGTAACAGGGTCCGCTACGAGCAGTACTTC
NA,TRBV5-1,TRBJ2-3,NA,CASSLTPTFTDTQYF,TGCGCCAGCAGCTTGACCCCGACTTTCACAGATACGCAGTATTTT
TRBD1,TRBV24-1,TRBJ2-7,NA,CATSDPGTGVYEQYF,TGTGCCACCAGTGATCCCGGGACAGGGGTCTACGAGCAGTACTTC
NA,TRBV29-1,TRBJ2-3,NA,CSVGSLDTQYF,TGCAGCGTTGGGTCATTAGATACGCAGTATTTT
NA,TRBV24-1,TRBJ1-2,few,CATSDFYGYTF,TGTGCCACCAGTGACTTCTATGGCTACACCTTC
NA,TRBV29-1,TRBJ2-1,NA,CSALPWQVNEQFF,TGCAGCGCCCTCCCCTGGCAAGTCAATGAGCAGTTCTTC
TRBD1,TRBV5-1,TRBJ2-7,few,CASSPGQGRDEQYF,TGCGCCAGCAGCCCAGGACAGGGGAGGGACGAGCAGTACTTC
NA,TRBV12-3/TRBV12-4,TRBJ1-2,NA,CASSNQQAGYTF,TGTGCCAGCAGTAATCAGCAGGCAGGCTACACCTTC
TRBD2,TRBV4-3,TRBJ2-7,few,CASSQDRGGLTYEQYF,TGCGCCAGCAGCCAAGATCGGGGGGGCTTGACCTACGAGCAGTACTTC
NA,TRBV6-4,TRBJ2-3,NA,CASSDSWQNTQYF,TGTGCCAGCAGTGACTCTTGGCAGAATACGCAGTATTTT
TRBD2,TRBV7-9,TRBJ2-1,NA,CATLSGGQRNEQFF,TGTGCCACACTTAGCGGGGGGCAACGCAATGAGCAGTTCTTC
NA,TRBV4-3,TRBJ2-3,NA,CASSQERRPDTQYF,TGCGCCAGCAGCCAAGAGCGGCGTCCAGATACGCAGTATTTT
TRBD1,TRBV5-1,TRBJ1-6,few,CASRRGQGVSPLHF,TGCGCCAGCAGGCGCGGTCAGGGGGTCTCACCCCTCCACTTT
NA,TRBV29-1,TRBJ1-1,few,CSVAPGSGEAFF,TGCAGCGTTGCGCCAGGGTCCGGTGAAGCTTTCTTT
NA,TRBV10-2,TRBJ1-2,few,CASSEGGYYNYGYTF,TGCGCCAGCAGTGAAGGGGGATATTATAACTATGGCTACACCTTC
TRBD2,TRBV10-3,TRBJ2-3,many,CAISAGGPVDTQYF,TGTGCCATCAGCGCGGGGGGACCCGTCGATACGCAGTATTTT
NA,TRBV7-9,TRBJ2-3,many,CASSPRRDTQYF,TGTGCCAGCAGCCCCAGACGGGATACGCAGTATTTT
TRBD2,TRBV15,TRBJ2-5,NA,CATSRVGTSGQETQYF,TGTGCCACCAGCAGAGTCGGGACTAGCGGCCAAGAGACCCAGTACTTC
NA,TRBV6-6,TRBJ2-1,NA,CASRGDEQFF,TGTGCCAGCAGAGGGGATGAGCAGTTCTTC
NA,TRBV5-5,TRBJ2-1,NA,CASSYYRKKTYNEQFF,TGTGCCAGCAGCTACTACAGGAAAAAGACCTACAATGAGCAGTTCTTC
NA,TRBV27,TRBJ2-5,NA,CASSGQNQETQYF,TGTGCCAGCAGCGGACAGAACCAAGAGACCCAGTACTTC
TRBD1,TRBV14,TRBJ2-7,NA,CVSSPRRRDRVHEQYF,TGTGTCAGCAGCCCCCGACGCCGGGACAGGGTTCACGAGCAGTACTTC
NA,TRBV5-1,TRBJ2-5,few,CASSLSPGETQYF,TGCGCCAGCAGCTTGTCCCCGGGAGAGACCCAGTACTTC
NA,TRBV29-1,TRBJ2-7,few,CSVQGGHEQYF,TGCAGCGTTCAGGGTGGGCACGAGCAGTACTTC
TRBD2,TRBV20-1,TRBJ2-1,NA,CSARALAGGYNEQFF,TGCAGTGCTAGGGCACTAGCGGGGGGATACAATGAGCAGTTCTTC
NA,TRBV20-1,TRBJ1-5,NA,CSARARDRHNQPQHF,TGCAGTGCTAGAGCTAGAGACAGACACAATCAGCCCCAGCATTTT
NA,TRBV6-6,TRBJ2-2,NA,CASGFPRADTGELFF,TGTGCCAGCGGATTCCCCAGGGCTGACACCGGGGAGCTGTTTTTT
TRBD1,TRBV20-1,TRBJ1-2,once,CSARDAEDRVNGYTF,TGCAGTGCTAGAGATGCCGAGGACAGGGTGAATGGCTACACCTTC
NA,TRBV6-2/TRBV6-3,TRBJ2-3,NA,CASSYSSVDTQYF,TGTGCCAGCAGTTACTCGTCGGTAGATACGCAGTATTTT
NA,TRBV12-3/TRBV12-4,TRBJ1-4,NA,CASSPHLKGPGGKLFF,TGTGCCAGCAGTCCCCACCTAAAGGGGCCGGGGGGAAAACTGTTTTTT